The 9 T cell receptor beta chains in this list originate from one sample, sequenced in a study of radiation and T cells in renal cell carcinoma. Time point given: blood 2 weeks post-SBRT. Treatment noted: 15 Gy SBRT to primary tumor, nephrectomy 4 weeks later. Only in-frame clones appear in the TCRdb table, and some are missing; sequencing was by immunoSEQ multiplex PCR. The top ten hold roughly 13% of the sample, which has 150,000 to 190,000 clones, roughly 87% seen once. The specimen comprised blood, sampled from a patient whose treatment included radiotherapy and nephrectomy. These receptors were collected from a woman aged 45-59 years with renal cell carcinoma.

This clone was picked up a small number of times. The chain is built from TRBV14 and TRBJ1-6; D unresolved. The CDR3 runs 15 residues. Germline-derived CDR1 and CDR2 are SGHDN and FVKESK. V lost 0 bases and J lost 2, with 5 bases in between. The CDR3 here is CASSQDLTYNSPLHF. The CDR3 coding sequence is TGTGCCAGCAGCCAAGATTTAACCTATAATTCACCCCTCCACTTT.

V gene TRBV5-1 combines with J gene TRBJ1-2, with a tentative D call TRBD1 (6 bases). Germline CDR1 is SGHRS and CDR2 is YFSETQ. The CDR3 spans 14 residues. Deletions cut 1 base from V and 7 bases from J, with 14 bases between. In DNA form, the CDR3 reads TGCGCCAGCAGCTTGCGGGACAACCTCTCTGGCTACACCTTC. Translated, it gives CASSLRDNLSGYTF.

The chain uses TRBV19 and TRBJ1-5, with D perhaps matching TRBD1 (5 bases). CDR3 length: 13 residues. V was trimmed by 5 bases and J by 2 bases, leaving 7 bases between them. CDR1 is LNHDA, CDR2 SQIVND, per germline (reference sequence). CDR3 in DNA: TGTGCCAGTAGTTGGGGACGCAATCAGCCCCAGCATTTT. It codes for CASSWGRNQPQHF.

CDR3 coding DNA: TGTGCCAGCTCACCACCTCCGTCGGACTATGGCTACACCTTC. This gives the protein CASSPPPSDYGYTF. The V and J genes are TRBV18 and TRBJ1-2; D not certain. The CDR3 runs to 14 residues. CDR1 and CDR2 from the germline V gene are KGHSH and LQKENI. Trimming cost V 0 bases and J 3 bases, with 8 bases left between them.

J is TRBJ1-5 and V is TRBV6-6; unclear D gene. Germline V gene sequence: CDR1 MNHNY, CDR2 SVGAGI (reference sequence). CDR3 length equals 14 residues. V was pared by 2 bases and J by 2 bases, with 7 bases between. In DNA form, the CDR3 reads TGTGCCAGCAGTTACGGTGATGGCAATCAGCCCCAGCATTTT. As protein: CASSYGDGNQPQHF.

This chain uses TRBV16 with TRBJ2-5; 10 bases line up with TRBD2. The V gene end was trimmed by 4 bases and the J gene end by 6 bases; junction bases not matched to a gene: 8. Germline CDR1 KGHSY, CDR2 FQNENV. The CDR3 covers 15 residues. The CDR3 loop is CASSLSGGAVKTQYF. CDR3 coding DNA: TGTGCCAGCAGCCTAAGCGGGGGGGCCGTGAAGACCCAGTACTTC.

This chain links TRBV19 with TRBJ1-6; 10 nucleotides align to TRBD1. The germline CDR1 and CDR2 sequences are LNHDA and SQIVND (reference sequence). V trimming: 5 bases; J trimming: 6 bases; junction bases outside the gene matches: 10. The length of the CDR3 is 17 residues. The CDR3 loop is CASSRKGQGMTNSPLHF. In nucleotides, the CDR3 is TGTGCCAGTAGTCGGAAGGGACAGGGGATGACTAATTCACCCCTCCACTTT.

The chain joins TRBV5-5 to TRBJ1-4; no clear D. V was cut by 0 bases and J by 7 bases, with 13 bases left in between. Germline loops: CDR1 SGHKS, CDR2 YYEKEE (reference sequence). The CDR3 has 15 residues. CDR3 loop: CASSLGAAGGEKLFF. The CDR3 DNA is TGTGCCAGCAGCTTGGGGGCGGCAGGTGGTGAAAAACTGTTTTTT. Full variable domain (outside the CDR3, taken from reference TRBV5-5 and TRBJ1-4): DAGVTQSPTHLIKTRGQQVTLRCSPISGHKSVSWYQQVLGQGPQFIFQYYEKEERGRGNFPDRFSARQFPNYSSELNVNALLLGDSALYLCASSLGAAGGEKLFFGSGTQLSVL.

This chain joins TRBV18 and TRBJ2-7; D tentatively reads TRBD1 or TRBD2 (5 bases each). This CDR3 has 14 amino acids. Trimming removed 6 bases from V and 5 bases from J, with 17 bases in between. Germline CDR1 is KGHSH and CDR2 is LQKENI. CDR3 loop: CASSRGTSVNEQYF. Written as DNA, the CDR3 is TGTGCCAGCTCCCGGGGCACCTCCGTCAACGAGCAGTACTTC.